Presented here are 8 T cell receptor beta chains from one specimen sequenced in a study of cytomegalovirus exposure and HLA in healthy donors. The PCR contained 60 Vbeta and 13 Jbeta primers. The table came from immunoSEQ multiplex PCR; TCRdb's copy has only in-frame clones and leaves some out. Here the sample spans approximately 190,000 clones, more than 75% being singletons. The sample comprised PBMCs. These receptors all stem from a man aged 25 to 40 in good health and CMV-seronegative.

The chain is built from TRBV28 and TRBJ2-3, with a possible D match to TRBD1 (5 bases). CDR1 and CDR2 from the germline V gene are MDHEN and SYDVKM. The CDR3 sequence is 13 residues long. Trimming pared 3 bases from V and 2 bases from J, leaving 6 bases between. CDR3 in DNA: TGTGCCAGCAGTTTCAGGGCCACAGATACGCAGTATTTT. It specifies CASSFRATDTQYF. Full variable domain (missing parts from reference TRBV28 and TRBJ2-3): DVKVTQSSRYLVKRTGEKVFLECVQDMDHENMFWYRQDPGLGLRLIYFSYDVKMKEKGDIPEGYSVSREKKERFSLILESASTNQTSMYLCASSFRATDTQYFGPGTRLTVL.

V and J are TRBV7-9 and TRBJ2-1, with 7 bases identical to TRBD2. CDR1 and CDR2 from the germline V gene are SEHNR and FQNEAQ (reference sequence). The CDR3 has 15 residues. V was pared by 6 bases and J by 8 bases, with 13 bases of the junction left unmatched. CDR3 bases: TGTGCCAGCAGTTCTCATCCCCGGGGGGAGGATGAGCAGTTCTTC. Protein: CASSSHPRGEDEQFF.

The chain recombines TRBV6-4 with TRBJ1-5, with D possibly being TRBD1 (6 bases). This CDR3 has 18 amino acids. Germline loops: CDR1 MRHNA, CDR2 SNTAGT. V lost 2 bases, J lost 3 bases, and 20 bases lay in between. The CDR3 region has the DNA TGTGCCAGCAGTGACCCCGAGAAGACAGGCTCCCCCAATCAGCCCCAGCATTTT. Protein product: CASSDPEKTGSPNQPQHF.

The V and J genes are TRBV5-1 and TRBJ2-3, with a tentative D call TRBD1 (6 bases). The germline V gene encodes CDR1 SGHRS and CDR2 YFSETQ. The CDR3 spans 16 residues. Trimming took off 1 base at V and 0 bases at J, with 12 bases between the two ends. DNA of the CDR3: TGCGCCAGCAGCTTGAGTTGGACAGCTAGCACAGATACGCAGTATTTT. Translation gives CASSLSWTASTDTQYF.

This chain connects TRBV28 to TRBJ2-2, with D maybe TRBD1 (5 bases). V dropped 4 bases and J dropped 1 base, with 16 bases sitting between them. The CDR3 length is 17 residues. Germline CDR1 MDHEN, CDR2 SYDVKM. The CDR3 here is CASSSFTGRRNTGELFF. The CDR3 DNA reads as TGTGCCAGCAGTTCGTTTACAGGACGCCGGAACACCGGGGAGCTGTTTTTT.

This chain links TRBV30 with TRBJ2-3; a weak D match, TRBD2 (6 bases). Germline values: CDR1 GTSNPN, CDR2 SVGIG (reference sequence). The CDR3 is made up of 13 amino acids. Trimming took 5 bases from V and 1 from J, leaving 10 bases between them. CDR3 protein: CAWGSGGTDTQYF. CDR3 DNA sequence: TGTGCCTGGGGTTCGGGGGGCACAGATACGCAGTATTTT. Variable domain in full (rest from reference TRBV30 and TRBJ2-3): SQTIHQWPATLVQPVGSPLSLECTVEGTSNPNLYWYRQAAGRGLQLLFYSVGIGQISSEVPQNLSASRPQDRQFILSSKKLLLSDSGFYLCAWGSGGTDTQYFGPGTRLTVL.

The chain combines TRBV4-3 with TRBJ1-2; possible D gene TRBD1, 5 bases. V lost 4 bases and J 5 bases, leaving 20 bases between the germline ends. Germline CDR1 LGHNA, CDR2 YSLEER. This CDR3 has 16 residues. In DNA, the CDR3 is TGCGCCAGCAGCCGGGTTCGACAAAGGGGAAATTATGGCTACACCTTC. It encodes CASSRVRQRGNYGYTF.

The gene calls are TRBV28 and TRBJ2-5, with a tentative D call TRBD1 (5 bases). The V gene lost 2 bases and the J gene lost 4 bases, with 8 bases spanning the gap. CDR1 MDHEN and CDR2 SYDVKM come from the germline V gene. The CDR3 spans 13 residues. Here the CDR3 DNA reads TGTGCCAGCAGTTTACAGGGATTAGAGACCCAGTACTTC. This encodes CASSLQGLETQYF. Using reference TRBV28 and TRBJ2-5 for the parts outside the CDR3, the full variable domain is DVKVTQSSRYLVKRTGEKVFLECVQDMDHENMFWYRQDPGLGLRLIYFSYDVKMKEKGDIPEGYSVSREKKERFSLILESASTNQTSMYLCASSLQGLETQYFGPGTRLLVL.